Listed below are T cell receptor beta chains from one sample, sequenced in a study of CD8+ T cells in alopecia areata. Measured with immunoSEQ multiplex PCR; TCRdb has only the in-frame clones, and not every one. In the table there are 120,000 or so clones, approximately 60% of which are singletons. Sequencing was performed on CD4+ T cells sorted from blood, taken at week 4, from a patient treated with tofacitinib. The receptors stem from a human donor with alopecia areata. Each CDR3 is given with its conserved first and last residue. D genes are given only for firm matches. Not every row has a clone size; where given, it reads once, few, many or a size class.

TRBV4-3	TRBJ2-3	-	few	TGCGCCAGCAGCCAAGCTTATCAGGGGCGCACAGATACGCAGTATTTT	CASSQAYQGRTDTQYF
TRBV19	TRBJ1-5	TRBD1	-	TGTGCCAGTAGTATCGGGGGAGGGGGCCGGAATCAGCCCCAGCATTTT	CASSIGGGGRNQPQHF
TRBV5-6	TRBJ2-6	-	-	TGTGCCAGCAGCTTGGGGGCCAACGTCCTGACTTTC	CASSLGANVLTF
TRBV18	TRBJ2-1	-	-	TGTGCCAGCTCGGCGTTGGTTGAGCAGTTCTTC	CASSALVEQFF
TRBV5-1	TRBJ1-1	TRBD1	once	TGCGCCAGCAGCTTGGCCCCAAGACAGGGGAATGAAGCTTTCTTT	CASSLAPRQGNEAFF
TRBV13	TRBJ2-2	TRBD1	-	TGTGCCAGCAGCTTAGCCTTCTACAGGGGTAACACCGGGGAGCTGTTTTTT	CASSLAFYRGNTGELFF
TRBV19	TRBJ2-5	-	once	TGTGCCAGTAGTATGCAGCGCGAAGAGACCCAGTACTTC	CASSMQREETQYF
TRBV29-1	TRBJ2-2	TRBD2	-	TGCAGCGTTGTTTACAGCGGGAGAGCGGACACCGGGGAGCTGTTTTTT	CSVVYSGRADTGELFF
TRBV7-9	TRBJ2-5	-	-	TGTGCCAGCAGTCTCGTGGAATCGACCCAGTACTTC	CASSLVESTQYF
TRBV29-1	TRBJ1-1	-	-	TGCAGCGTTGTTCAATTGCACGCTGAAGCTTTCTTT	CSVVQLHAEAFF
TRBV5-1	TRBJ1-1	-	-	TGCGCCAGCAGCTTGGGTGCACAGGGAGGGTCTGAAGCTTTCTTT	CASSLGAQGGSEAFF
TRBV29-1	TRBJ2-5	-	-	TGCAGCGTGAAATCCGGGACGGAAGAGACCCAGTACTTC	CSVKSGTEETQYF
TRBV9	TRBJ2-5	-	-	TGTGCCAGCAGCGTAGGAGAGGGAGGAGGAGAGACCCAGTACTTC	CASSVGEGGGETQYF
TRBV28	TRBJ2-3	-	-	TGTGCCAGCAGTTTGGACAGACCAGATACGCAGTATTTT	CASSLDRPDTQYF
TRBV15	TRBJ1-2	-	few	TGTGCCACCAGCAGAGGGGATGGAGATAACTATGGCTACACCTTC	CATSRGDGDNYGYTF
TRBV5-1	TRBJ2-7	-	-	TGCGCCAGCAGCTTGACATCCTCTTCCTACGAGCAGTACTTC	CASSLTSSSYEQYF
TRBV7-9	TRBJ2-3	-	-	TGTGCCAGCAGCCCACGGGGCCCGTCGGGCACAGATACGCAGTATTTT	CASSPRGPSGTDTQYF
TRBV4-2	TRBJ2-7	-	-	TGTGCCAGCAGCCAAGCGGGGGGCCTAAGCTCCTACAAGCAGTACTTC	CASSQAGGLSSYKQYF
TRBV7-8	TRBJ2-1	TRBD1	-	TGTGCCAGCAGGAAATCTGGACAGGGCAGCAATGAGCAGTTCTTC	CASRKSGQGSNEQFF
TRBV30	TRBJ2-7	-	-	TGTGCCTGGAGTGTTGGGACCTTCGACGAGCAGTACTTC	CAWSVGTFDEQYF
TRBV2	TRBJ2-1	TRBD1	-	TGTGCCAGCATCCGACAGGGGGCGGGGGATGAGCAGTTCTTC	CASIRQGAGDEQFF
TRBV2	TRBJ2-2	TRBD2	-	TGTGCCAGCAGTGGCAGCGGGGTTAACACCGGGGAGCTGTTTTTT	CASSGSGVNTGELFF
TRBV18	TRBJ1-2	-	-	TGTGCCAGCTCACCCACTCCAAGGGCCTATGGCTACACCTTC	CASSPTPRAYGYTF
TRBV7-2	TRBJ2-7	-	-	TGTGCCAGCAGCCGCAACTTCAAGTTCTACGAGCAGTACTTC	CASSRNFKFYEQYF
TRBV7-2	TRBJ2-1	TRBD2	-	TGTGCCAGCAGCCCAGGGAGCGGGGGGGCCTACGAGCAGTTCTTC	CASSPGSGGAYEQFF
TRBV6-5	TRBJ1-4	TRBD1	-	TGTGCCAGCAGTTACCAACAGGGGGGTGAAAAACTGTTTTTT	CASSYQQGGEKLFF
TRBV5-4	TRBJ2-5	-	-	TGTGCCAGCAGCTTGTGGTCCAAAGAGACCCAGTACTTC	CASSLWSKETQYF
TRBV28	TRBJ1-5	-	-	TGTGCCAGCAGTTCTAATCGGAGGGGCAAGGGTCAGCCCCAGCATTTT	CASSSNRRGKGQPQHF
TRBV2	TRBJ1-2	TRBD1	-	TGTGCCAGCAGCGGACAGGGGCCCCTCTATGGCTACACCTTC	CASSGQGPLYGYTF
TRBV18	TRBJ2-1	-	-	TGTGCCAGCTCCCCCGACTCAAGCAATGAGCAGTTCTTC	CASSPDSSNEQFF
TRBV7-9	TRBJ1-1	-	-	TGTGCCAGCAGCCGCAGGGATAACACTGAAGCTTTCTTT	CASSRRDNTEAFF
TRBV7-2	TRBJ2-3	TRBD1	-	TGTGCCAGCAGCTTGTACAGGGGGCGCACAGATACGCAGTATTTT	CASSLYRGRTDTQYF
TRBV11-2	TRBJ2-1	TRBD1	few	TGTGCCAGCAGCTCTTGGACAGGGGGCTCCTACAATGAGCAGTTCTTC	CASSSWTGGSYNEQFF
TRBV23-1	TRBJ1-3	-	-	TGCGCCAGCAGTCATCTAGGGGGAAACACCATATATTTT	CASSHLGGNTIYF
TRBV6-4	TRBJ1-2	TRBD1	-	TGTGCCAGCAGCGTCGCGTCTGACAGGGACTATGGCTACACCTTC	CASSVASDRDYGYTF
TRBV10-3	TRBJ2-1	TRBD2	few	TGTGCCTCGTCTAGCGGGAATGAGCAGTTCTTC	CASSSGNEQFF
TRBV7-2	TRBJ2-1	-	-	TGTGCCAGCAGCTTAAACTACGACCTTGAGCAGTTCTTC	CASSLNYDLEQFF
TRBV6-6	TRBJ1-1	-	-	TGTGCCAGCAGTCCCGGGGTCGTTGAAGCTTTCTTT	CASSPGVVEAFF
TRBV5-1	TRBJ2-3	TRBD2	few	TGCGCCAGCAGCTTCAGACTAGCGAACACAGATACGCAGTATTTT	CASSFRLANTDTQYF
TRBV7-2	TRBJ2-5	TRBD2	-	TGTGCCAGCAGCCCACTAGCGGGAAATAGAGAGACCCAGTACTTC	CASSPLAGNRETQYF
TRBV5-1	TRBJ1-1	TRBD1	-	TGCGCCAGCAGCAGGGGACAGGACACTGAAGCTTTCTTT	CASSRGQDTEAFF
TRBV29-1	TRBJ2-4	TRBD2	few	TGCAGTTCTAGCGGGGGGGAAAACATTCAGTACTTC	CSSSGGENIQYF
TRBV27	TRBJ1-4	TRBD1	-	TGTGCCAGCAGTCCCCGACAGGGAAGGGAAAAACTGTTTTTT	CASSPRQGREKLFF
TRBV30	TRBJ1-1	-	-	TGTGCCTGGAGGGCCGGGTCAAACGAAGCTTTCTTT	CAWRAGSNEAFF
TRBV29-1	TRBJ2-5	-	-	TGCAGCGTTGCTGAGGAGGAGACCCAGTACTTC	CSVAEEETQYF
TRBV6-5	TRBJ2-5	TRBD1	-	TGTGCCAGCAGTGCCGACAGGGGATCTCGAGAGACCCAGTACTTC	CASSADRGSRETQYF